This is a list of T cell receptor beta chains from one sample in a study of persistence of HIV-infected CD4 T cells. This table comes from immunoSEQ multiplex PCR, and its TCRdb copy is limited to in-frame clones, with some not included. The sample has some 58,000 clones; 65% to 80% are singletons. These receptors lack a known antigen. The source was CD4+ T cells sorted from PBMCs after approximately 19-hour stimulation, collected from a patient who received antiretroviral therapy. These receptors were collected from an adult man with HIV who was CMV-seropositive. CDR3s include the opening cysteine and the closing phenylalanine or tryptophan. D genes are given only for firm matches. Size values are once, few and many counts, or a class for expanded clones, and some rows have none.

.	.	15	TRBV6-5	TRBJ1-3	CASRDPGYGGNTIYF	TGTGCCAGCAGAGACCCGGGGTACGGTGGAAACACCATATATTTT
.	.	16	TRBV6-1	TRBJ1-2	CASSEAVGVLLYGYTF	TGTGCCAGCAGTGAAGCGGTAGGGGTGCTCCTCTATGGCTACACCTTC
.	TRBD2	15	TRBV10-1	TRBJ2-3	CASSEMGLATDTQYF	TGCGCCAGCAGTGAGATGGGACTAGCCACAGATACGCAGTATTTT
.	.	15	TRBV7-6	TRBJ2-3	CASSPVRLSTDTQYF	TGTGCCAGCAGTCCAGTGAGACTATCCACAGATACGCAGTATTTT
.	.	20	TRBV13	TRBJ1-5	CASSGMGCSDRPYSNQPQHF	TGTGCCAGCAGTGGGATGGGGTGCAGTGACAGACCTTATAGCAATCAGCCCCAGCATTTT
few	.	15	TRBV6-5	TRBJ2-2	CASRPETGEGGELFF	TGTGCCAGCAGACCCGAGACAGGGGAGGGGGGGGAGCTGTTTTTT
once	.	15	TRBV6-5	TRBJ1-2	CASIRGFRGGYGYTF	TGTGCCAGCATTCGGGGCTTCAGGGGCGGTTATGGCTACACCTTC
.	.	13	TRBV6-5	TRBJ1-2	CASSYSGEYGYTF	TGTGCCAGCAGTTACTCAGGGGAATATGGCTACACCTTC
.	TRBD1	14	TRBV9	TRBJ1-1	CASSARQGNTEAFF	TGTGCCAGCAGCGCCAGACAGGGAAACACTGAAGCTTTCTTT
.	TRBD2	13	TRBV9	TRBJ2-7	CASSSGGASEQYF	TGTGCCAGCAGTAGCGGGGGGGCGTCCGAGCAGTACTTC
.	.	16	TRBV4-2	TRBJ1-1	CASSQPNRDPNTEAFF	TGTGCCAGCAGCCAACCAAATCGGGATCCGAACACTGAAGCTTTCTTT
.	.	19	TRBV7-9	TRBJ1-3	CASSLVKKGGGSSGNTIYF	TGTGCCAGCAGCTTAGTAAAGAAGGGAGGGGGTTCTTCTGGAAACACCATATATTTT
.	.	13	TRBV5-1	TRBJ2-7	CASSFESGYEQYF	TGCGCCAGCAGCTTTGAAAGTGGCTACGAGCAGTACTTC
.	.	15	TRBV15	TRBJ2-1	CATSRGGVSYNEQFF	TGTGCCACCAGCAGAGGCGGGGTCTCCTACAATGAGCAGTTCTTC
.	.	14	TRBV27	TRBJ1-2	CASTSLGVSYGYTF	TGTGCCAGCACCTCTCTAGGGGTTAGCTATGGCTACACCTTC
.	.	14	TRBV6-4	TRBJ1-1	CASNRAPPLAEAFF	TGTGCCAGCAATAGGGCCCCCCCTCTTGCTGAAGCTTTCTTT
.	.	13	TRBV19	TRBJ1-5	CASKWGEIMPQHF	TGTGCCAGTAAATGGGGCGAGATTATGCCCCAGCATTTT
.	TRBD2	14	TRBV7-2	TRBJ2-5	CASSLSGGWETQYF	TGTGCCAGCAGCCTCAGCGGGGGCTGGGAGACCCAGTACTTC
.	.	13	TRBV6-5	TRBJ1-2	CASSYSTVGGYTF	TGTGCCAGCAGTTACTCGACAGTCGGGGGCTACACCTTC
few	.	13	TRBV3-1/TRBV3-2	TRBJ1-1	CASSPKRDAEAFF	TGTGCCAGCAGCCCAAAAAGGGACGCTGAAGCTTTCTTT
few	.	17	TRBV24-1	TRBJ1-5	CATSDPGPKGSNQPQHF	TGTGCCACCAGTGATCCGGGGCCAAAGGGGAGCAATCAGCCCCAGCATTTT
.	TRBD1	15	TRBV5-5	TRBJ1-2	CASSLGQTGDYGYTF	TGTGCCAGCAGCTTGGGACAAACAGGGGACTATGGCTACACCTTC
.	.	17	TRBV7-8	TRBJ1-6	CASSSGSRGEDNSPLHF	TGTGCCAGCAGCTCAGGGTCACGGGGGGAGGATAATTCACCCCTCCACTTT
.	.	12	TRBV6-1	TRBJ2-1	CASSEIRREQFF	TGTGCCAGCAGTGAAATTAGGCGTGAGCAGTTCTTC
.	.	15	TRBV7-9	TRBJ1-2	CASSLPLTANYGYTF	TGTGCCAGCAGCTTACCCTTGACAGCTAACTATGGCTACACCTTC
.	TRBD1	16	TRBV6-1	TRBJ2-7	CASSDKGRTGRYEQYF	TGTGCCAGCAGTGACAAGGGTAGGACAGGTCGGTACGAGCAGTACTTC
.	TRBD2	16	TRBV5-1	TRBJ2-3	CASSLGTSGSTDTQYF	TGCGCCAGCAGCTTGGGGACTAGCGGAAGCACAGATACGCAGTATTTT
.	.	15	TRBV19	TRBJ2-1	CASSILIGSNNEQFF	TGTGCCAGTAGTATCCTCATAGGTTCGAACAATGAGCAGTTCTTC
.	.	12	TRBV7-9	TRBJ1-2	CASSSQGVGYTF	TGTGCCAGCAGCTCGCAGGGAGTTGGCTACACCTTC
once	TRBD1	15	TRBV28	TRBJ1-2	CASSHAMGQHYGYTF	TGTGCCAGCAGTCACGCGATGGGACAGCACTATGGCTACACCTTC
.	.	16	TRBV5-1	TRBJ1-2	CASSSQGGGSNYGYTF	TGCGCCAGCAGCTCCCAGGGAGGGGGAAGTAACTATGGCTACACCTTC
.	TRBD1	14	TRBV15	TRBJ1-1	CATRLDRGVAEAFF	TGTGCCACCAGACTGGACAGGGGCGTCGCTGAAGCTTTCTTT
.	.	17	TRBV28	TRBJ1-1	CASSLGLGGGRPPEAFF	TGTGCCAGCAGTTTAGGGCTCGGAGGGGGACGGCCCCCTGAAGCTTTCTTT
.	.	17	TRBV6-1	TRBJ2-1	CASSEERTLSSYNEQFF	TGTGCCAGCAGTGAAGAGAGGACCCTTAGCTCCTACAATGAGCAGTTCTTC
.	.	15	TRBV5-6	TRBJ2-6	CASSLWGSGANVLTF	TGTGCCAGCAGCTTGTGGGGATCTGGGGCCAACGTCCTGACTTTC
.	.	15	TRBV3-1/TRBV3-2	TRBJ2-7	CASSQGGPDFYEQYF	TGTGCCAGCAGCCAAGGAGGTCCAGACTTCTACGAGCAGTACTTC
.	.	15	TRBV3-1/TRBV3-2	TRBJ1-1	CASSQDRGIGTEAFF	TGTGCCAGCAGCCAAGATAGGGGGATCGGCACTGAAGCTTTCTTT
.	TRBD1	16	TRBV27	TRBJ2-2	CASSLLGQANTGELFF	TGTGCCAGCAGTTTATTGGGACAGGCGAACACCGGGGAGCTGTTTTTT
.	.	16	TRBV7-8	TRBJ1-3	CASSLSTGKAGNTIYF	TGTGCCAGCAGCTTATCTACAGGGAAGGCTGGAAACACCATATATTTT
.	.	13	TRBV5-5	TRBJ2-1	CASSYLTRNEQFF	TGTGCCAGCAGCTATCTAACCCGCAATGAGCAGTTCTTC
few	TRBD2	11	TRBV12-3/TRBV12-4	TRBJ2-5	CASSPGGAQYF	TGTGCCAGCAGCCCCGGGGGGGCCCAGTACTTC
.	.	12	TRBV28	TRBJ2-1	CASSPPRHEQFF	TGTGCCAGCAGTCCTCCCCGACACGAGCAGTTCTTC
few	TRBD1	17	TRBV4-1	TRBJ1-4	CASRSSSTGAYNEKLFF	TGCGCCAGCCGCTCGTCCTCCACAGGGGCCTACAATGAAAAACTGTTTTTT
once	.	13	TRBV29-1	TRBJ2-7	CSVAREQGYEQYF	TGCAGCGTTGCGAGGGAACAGGGCTACGAGCAGTACTTC
few	TRBD1	15	TRBV6-1	TRBJ1-6	CASSDPGQANSPLHF	TGTGCCAGCAGTGACCCCGGACAGGCCAATTCACCCCTCCACTTT
.	.	12	TRBV2	TRBJ1-4	CASSENNEKLFF	TGTGCCAGCAGTGAAAATAATGAAAAACTGTTTTTT
.	.	16	TRBV19	TRBJ1-1	CASSSVLQGLNTEAFF	TGTGCCAGTAGTTCGGTGCTCCAGGGCCTGAACACTGAAGCTTTCTTT
.	.	16	TRBV9	TRBJ1-6	CASSSQGNRRNSPLHF	TGTGCCAGCAGTTCACAGGGAAATCGGAGGAATTCACCCCTCCACTTT
.	TRBD1	13	TRBV27	TRBJ1-1	CASRDRRNTEAFF	TGTGCCAGCCGGGACAGGCGGAACACTGAAGCTTTCTTT
.	TRBD2	14	TRBV7-2	TRBJ2-1	CAIRRTSGNNEQFF	TGTGCCATCCGGAGGACTAGCGGAAACAATGAGCAGTTCTTC
.	.	13	TRBV21-1	TRBJ1-5	CASSKGMNQPQHF	TGTGCCAGCAGCAAAGGCATGAATCAGCCCCAGCATTTT
.	.	13	TRBV5-1	TRBJ2-5	CASSLQGEETQYF	TGCGCCAGCAGCTTGCAGGGTGAAGAGACCCAGTACTTC
.	.	15	TRBV7-8	TRBJ1-3	CASSLEGHAGNTIYF	TGTGCCAGCAGCCTAGAGGGACACGCTGGAAACACCATATATTTT
.	TRBD1	13	TRBV5-1	TRBJ1-1	CASSRQGNTEAFF	TGCGCCAGCAGCCGACAGGGGAACACTGAAGCTTTCTTT
.	TRBD2	15	TRBV10-3	TRBJ2-2	CAISESGGKTGELFF	TGTGCCATCAGTGAGTCGGGAGGGAAAACCGGGGAGCTGTTTTTT
few	.	13	TRBV3-1/TRBV3-2	TRBJ1-6	CASSQGLNSPLHF	TGTGCCAGCAGCCAAGGACTCAATTCACCCCTCCACTTT
.	.	12	TRBV10-3	TRBJ2-1	CAIRGEPNEQFF	TGTGCCATCAGGGGAGAGCCCAATGAGCAGTTCTTC
.	.	15	TRBV5-1	TRBJ2-2	CASSLDNGYTGELFF	TGCGCCAGCAGCTTGGACAACGGCTACACCGGGGAGCTGTTTTTT
.	.	15	TRBV7-2	TRBJ1-2	CASSLVVGGTYGYTF	TGTGCCAGCAGCTTAGTAGTGGGCGGGACTTATGGCTACACCTTC
.	.	16	TRBV5-4	TRBJ2-2	CASSLGRTTSTGELFF	TGTGCCAGCAGCTTAGGACGGACTACTAGCACCGGGGAGCTGTTTTTT